The 9 T cell receptor beta chains presented below share a single source sample, sequenced in a study of T cells after yellow fever vaccination. One entry per CDR3 protein results from TCRdb running MiXCR on the 5' RACE reads. The sample holds 500,000 to 650,000 distinct CDR3 sequences, around an eighth seen once. Specimen: PBMCs, collected on the day of the yellow fever booster vaccination. These receptors originate from a man aged 30 to 45 who received the YFV17D yellow fever vaccine.

This clonotype was counted only a few times. The chain joins TRBV20-1 to TRBJ2-4; the D call may be TRBD1 or TRBD2 (5 bases each). Trimming removed 2 bases at V and 0 bases at J, with 8 bases between. The CDR3 contains 14 residues. The germline V gene has CDR1 DFQATT and CDR2 SNEGSKA (reference sequence). The CDR3 loop is CSARTGTAKNIQYF. The CDR3 DNA reads TGCAGTGCTAGAACCGGGACAGCCAAAAACATTCAGTACTTC.

Only a few counts were recorded for this clonotype. The V call is TRBV27, the J call TRBJ2-7; tentative D call: TRBD1 (7 bases). CDR3 length equals 15 residues. CDR1 and CDR2 (germline): MNHEY, SMNVEV (reference sequence). V gave up 5 bases and J gave up 1 base, with 15 bases separating them. CDR3 region: CASSSRGTGSYEQYF. The CDR3 DNA follows: TGTGCCAGCAGTAGCAGGGGGACTGGGTCCTACGAGCAGTACTTC.

V is TRBV20-1 and J is TRBJ2-3; perhaps D is TRBD1 or TRBD2 (5 bases each). Germline V gene sequence: CDR1 DFQATT, CDR2 SNEGSKA (reference sequence). Deletions cut 6 bases from V and 1 base from J, with 17 bases between. The CDR3 has 15 residues. As DNA, the CDR3 is TGCAGTGCCACCTACGAGGGGTACCGCACAGATACGCAGTATTTT. Amino acid sequence: CSATYEGYRTDTQYF.

This clonotype appeared a few times. The genes are TRBV5-1 and TRBJ2-1; the match to TRBD2 covers 7 bases. Germline V gives CDR1 SGHRS, CDR2 YFSETQ. The CDR3 contains 13 residues. V was clipped by 7 bases and J by 5 bases; unmatched bases: 6. The DNA of the CDR3 is TGCGCCAGCTGGGCTAGCGGTCACAATGAGCAGTTCTTC. Protein product: CASWASGHNEQFF.

There are many counts of this clonotype. The chain has TRBV5-1 and TRBJ2-3; D is unclear. The length of the CDR3 is 12 residues. Trimming pared 7 bases from V and 2 bases from J, leaving 8 bases between. Germline CDR1 and CDR2: SGHRS and YFSETQ. The CDR3 spells CASAFLTDTQYF. In DNA, the CDR3 is TGCGCCAGCGCGTTTCTCACAGATACGCAGTATTTT.

This clonotype was seen a handful of times. This rearrangement joins TRBV20-1 to TRBJ1-5, with TRBD1 identical over 7 bases. Germline CDR1 and CDR2: DFQATT and SNEGSKA (reference sequence). This CDR3 spans 15 amino acids. Germline trimming cut 0 bases from V and 3 bases from J; bases unmatched to any gene: 5. The CDR3 sequence is CSARDGTAFNQPQHF. DNA of the CDR3: TGCAGTGCTAGAGATGGGACAGCCTTCAATCAGCCCCAGCATTTT.

CDR3 sequence: CASSWRGNQPQHF. In nucleotides, the CDR3 is TGTGCCAGCAGTTGGCGCGGGAATCAGCCCCAGCATTTT. This chain uses TRBV12-3 or TRBV12-4 with TRBJ1-5; D not certain. The germline V and J ends were trimmed by 4 bases and 4 bases, with 8 bases remaining between them. The CDR3 contains 13 residues.

This chain's CDR3 is CASSVAGGNYGYTF. The CDR3 coding sequence is TGTGCCAGCAGTGTCGCCGGAGGCAACTATGGCTACACCTTC. The rearrangement links TRBV6-2 or TRBV6-3 to TRBJ1-2; D is undetermined. The CDR3 extends over 14 amino acids. V was clipped by 5 bases and J by 2 bases, with 12 bases between them. Germline CDR1 and CDR2: MNHEY and SVGEGT.

A few counts support this clonotype. This chain connects TRBV7-3 to TRBJ2-1; D is tentatively TRBD1 or TRBD2 (7 bases each). This CDR3 has 16 residues. The germline V and J ends were trimmed by 5 bases and 6 bases, with 20 bases remaining between them. Germline V gives CDR1 SGHTA, CDR2 FQGTGA. The CDR3: CASSPSGTAGFNEQFF. CDR3 DNA: TGTGCCAGCAGCCCCTCGGGGACAGCGGGGTTCAATGAGCAGTTCTTC.